This TCR beta chain was identified during a study of OX40 agonist ivuxolimab in advanced cancers. Study results and limitations: Some nonresponders additionally presented with little normalized T-cell clonal expansion. At 0.1 to 3.0 mg/kg, CD4+ and CD8+ blood T cells expanded clonally by week 6.

With autoimmune disease history or systemic immunosuppression, patients were excluded. This CDR3 is 14 amino acids long. CDR1 is MNHEY and CDR2 is SMNVEV in the germline V gene (reference sequence). V lost 6 bases, J lost 2 bases, and 11 bases lay in between. Sequencing was performed with immunoSEQ multiplex PCR; in TCRdb, only in-frame clones are kept and a portion is missing. Of 55,000 to 80,000 clones in the sample, 75% to 90% were seen once. Concerning this clone itself: What it recognizes is unknown.

The source was CD4+ or CD8+ T cells sorted from blood, collected in a trial of the OX40 agonist ivuxolimab. The chain employs TRBV27 and TRBJ1-5; D is perhaps TRBD1 (5 bases). This clonotype was obtained from an adult with an advanced solid tumor such as melanoma, head and neck, liver or kidney cancer. The CDR3 DNA reads TGTGCCAGCAGCGGCGGGGGGGGCAATCAGCCCCAGCATTTT. It specifies CASSGGGGNQPQHF.